The present TCR beta chain was sequenced within a study of OX40 agonist ivuxolimab in advanced cancers. At the level of the study: Partial responses occurred in Three dose-escalation patients, one with hepatocellular carcinoma and two with cutaneous melanoma.

Clones were read by immunoSEQ multiplex PCR, and TCRdb kept only the in-frame ones, dropping some. The sample holds approximately 66,000 clones; around 85% are singletons and the top ten take roughly 0.8%. Systemic immunosuppression or a history of autoimmune disease excluded patients. CDR1 and CDR2 from the germline V gene are SGDLS and YYNGEE. The V end lost 0 bases, the J end lost 0 bases, and 7 bases lay between the germline ends. CDR3 size: 14 residues. The TCR was taken from an adult with an advanced solid tumor such as melanoma, head and neck, liver or kidney cancer. The specimen comprised CD4+ or CD8+ T cells sorted from blood, sampled in a trial of the OX40 agonist ivuxolimab. The chain has TRBV9 and TRBJ2-7; D is undetermined. CDR3 coding DNA: TGTGCCAGCAGCGTAGGGCAGCTCTCCTACGAGCAGTACTTC. Translation: CASSVGQLSYEQYF.